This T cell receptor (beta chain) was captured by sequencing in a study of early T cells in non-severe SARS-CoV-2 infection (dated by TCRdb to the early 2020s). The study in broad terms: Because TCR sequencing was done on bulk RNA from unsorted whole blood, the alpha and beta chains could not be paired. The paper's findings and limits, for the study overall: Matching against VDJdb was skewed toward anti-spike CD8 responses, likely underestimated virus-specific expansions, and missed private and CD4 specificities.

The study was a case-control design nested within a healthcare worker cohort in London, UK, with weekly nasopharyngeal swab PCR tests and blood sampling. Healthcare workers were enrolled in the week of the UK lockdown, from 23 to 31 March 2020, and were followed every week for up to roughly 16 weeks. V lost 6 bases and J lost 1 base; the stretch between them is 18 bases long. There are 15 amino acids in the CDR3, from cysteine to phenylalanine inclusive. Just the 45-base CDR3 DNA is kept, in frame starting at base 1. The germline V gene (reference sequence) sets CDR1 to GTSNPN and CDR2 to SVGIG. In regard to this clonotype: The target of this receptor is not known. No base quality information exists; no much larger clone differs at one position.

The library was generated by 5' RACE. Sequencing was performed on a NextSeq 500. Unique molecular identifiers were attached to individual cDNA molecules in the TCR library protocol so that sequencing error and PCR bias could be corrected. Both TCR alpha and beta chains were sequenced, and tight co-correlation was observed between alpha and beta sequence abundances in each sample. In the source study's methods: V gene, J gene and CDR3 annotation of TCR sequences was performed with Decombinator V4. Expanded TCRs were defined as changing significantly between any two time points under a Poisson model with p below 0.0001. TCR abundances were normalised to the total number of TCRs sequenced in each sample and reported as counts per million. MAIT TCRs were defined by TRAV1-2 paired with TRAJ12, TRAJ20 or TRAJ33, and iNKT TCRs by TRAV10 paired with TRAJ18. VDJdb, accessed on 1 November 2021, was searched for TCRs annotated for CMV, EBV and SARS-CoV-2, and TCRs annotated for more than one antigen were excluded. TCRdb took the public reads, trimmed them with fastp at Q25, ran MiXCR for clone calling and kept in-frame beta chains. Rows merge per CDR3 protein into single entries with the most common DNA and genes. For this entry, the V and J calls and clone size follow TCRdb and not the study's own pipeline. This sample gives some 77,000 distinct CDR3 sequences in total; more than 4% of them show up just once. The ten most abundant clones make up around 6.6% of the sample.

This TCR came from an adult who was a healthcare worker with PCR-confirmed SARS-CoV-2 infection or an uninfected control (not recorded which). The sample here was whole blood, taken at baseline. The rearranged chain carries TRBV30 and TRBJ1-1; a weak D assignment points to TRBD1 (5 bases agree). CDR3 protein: CACHRGGRPNTEAFF. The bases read TGTGCCTGCCACCGGGGGGGACGGCCGAACACTGAAGCTTTCTTT.